This is a list of T cell receptor beta chains from one sample in a study of blood T cell repertoires in COVID-19. Data came from immunoSEQ multiplex PCR; TCRdb stores just in-frame clones and leaves some out. Of 340,000 or so clones in the sample, about 86% were seen once. The specimen was PBMCs or T cells enriched from blood (not recorded which). These receptors came from a woman aged 40 to 50 with acute COVID-19. Both conserved end residues are part of each CDR3. D genes are given only for firm matches. A clone size is listed for some rows: how often the clone was seen (once, few, many), or a class if it is expanded.

>NA|TRBJ1-2|TRBD1|TRBV7-6
CASSLGTGGLNYGYTF
TGTGCCAGCAGCTTAGGAACAGGGGGGTTAAACTATGGCTACACCTTC
>NA|TRBJ1-6|NA|TRBV5-4
CASSLEQANSPLHF
TGTGCCAGCAGCTTGGAACAGGCCAATTCACCCCTCCACTTT
>NA|TRBJ1-4|NA|TRBV10-3
CATSREFATNEKLFF
TGTGCCACCTCTCGCGAGTTTGCAACTAATGAAAAACTGTTTTTT
>NA|TRBJ1-2|TRBD1|TRBV28
CAIQGRGQGADYGYTF
TGTGCCATCCAGGGGCGAGGACAGGGGGCTGACTATGGCTACACCTTC
>few|TRBJ2-2|TRBD1|TRBV5-4
CASSGQGFDTGELFF
TGTGCCAGCAGTGGACAGGGGTTTGACACCGGGGAGCTGTTTTTT
>NA|TRBJ2-3|NA|TRBV15
CATSRGDWESSTDTQYF
TGTGCCACCAGCAGAGGCGATTGGGAGTCTAGCACAGATACGCAGTATTTT
>NA|TRBJ1-4|TRBD1|TRBV7-2
CASSLGQGATNEKLFF
TGTGCCAGCAGCTTAGGACAGGGCGCCACTAATGAAAAACTGTTTTTT
>NA|TRBJ1-2|NA|TRBV4-2
CASSQGQENYGYTF
TGTGCCAGCAGCCAAGGACAGGAAAACTATGGCTACACCTTC
>NA|TRBJ1-3|NA|TRBV6-5
CASSYLRHRSGNTIYF
TGTGCCAGCAGTTACCTGAGGCACCGCTCTGGAAACACCATATATTTT
>NA|TRBJ2-7|TRBD2|TRBV9
CASSAWDSGPLLEQYF
TGTGCCAGCAGCGCGTGGGATAGCGGGCCGCTTTTGGAGCAGTACTTC
>NA|TRBJ2-7|TRBD1|TRBV25-1
CASSERTGSSYEQYF
TGTGCCAGCAGTGAACGGACAGGGAGCTCCTACGAGCAGTACTTC
>NA|TRBJ1-2|TRBD1|TRBV16
CASSPKGTGSYGYTF
TGTGCCAGCAGCCCCAAGGGGACAGGGAGCTATGGCTACACCTTC
>once|TRBJ2-1|TRBD2|TRBV5-6
CASSRREGRGEQFF
TGTGCCAGCAGCCGGCGGGAGGGCCGGGGTGAGCAGTTCTTC
>NA|TRBJ2-3|NA|TRBV6-4
CASSDQHGSTDTQYF
TGTGCCAGCAGTGATCAACATGGCAGCACAGATACGCAGTATTTT
>NA|TRBJ2-1|TRBD2|TRBV7-9
CASRRGDALYNEQFF
TGTGCCAGCAGGCGGGGGGATGCTCTCTACAATGAGCAGTTCTTC
>few|TRBJ2-3|NA|TRBV25-1
CASSRIAASTDTQYF
TGTGCCAGCTCCCGTATAGCGGCTAGCACAGATACGCAGTATTTT
>once|TRBJ2-7|NA|TRBV27
CATLGGGSRTGEQYF
TGTGCCACCTTGGGGGGGGGCTCCCGGACGGGCGAGCAGTACTTC
>once|TRBJ1-1|NA|TRBV6-4
CASSELHLNTEAFF
TGTGCCAGCAGTGAACTACACCTGAACACTGAAGCTTTCTTT
>NA|TRBJ1-1|NA|TRBV27
CAKQRGLTEAFF
TGTGCCAAGCAAAGGGGATTAACTGAAGCTTTCTTT
>NA|TRBJ1-2|NA|TRBV7-3
CASTNWSRSAALSGYTF
TGTGCCAGCACCAATTGGAGTCGATCGGCAGCTCTTTCTGGCTACACCTTC
>once|TRBJ2-6|TRBD1|TRBV5-1
CASSLAGTGDRSGANVLTF
TGCGCCAGCAGCTTGGCGGGGACAGGGGACCGCTCTGGGGCCAACGTCCTGACTTTC
>NA|TRBJ2-2|TRBD2|TRBV9
CASSVAPSSGSGTGELFF
TGTGCCAGCAGCGTAGCCCCATCTAGCGGGAGTGGGACCGGGGAGCTGTTTTTT
>NA|TRBJ1-2|NA|TRBV6-2/TRBV6-3
CASSPDRHIYGYTF
TGTGCCAGCAGCCCCGACAGACACATCTATGGCTACACCTTC
>NA|TRBJ1-5|NA|TRBV19
CASRMGGGSGNQPQHF
TGTGCCAGTAGGATGGGTGGGGGCTCGGGCAATCAGCCCCAGCATTTT
>NA|TRBJ1-2|NA|TRBV19
CASSEMAGSGYTF
TGTGCCAGTAGTGAAATGGCCGGGTCCGGCTACACCTTC
>NA|TRBJ1-1|NA|TRBV5-1
CASSGGVGAMNTEAFF
TGCGCCAGCAGCGGGGGGGTAGGCGCAATGAACACTGAAGCTTTCTTT
>NA|TRBJ1-5|NA|TRBV12-3/TRBV12-4
CASRRGSNQPQHF
TGTGCCAGCAGGAGAGGTAGCAATCAGCCCCAGCATTTT
>NA|TRBJ1-1|TRBD1|TRBV27
CASSLGDRDTEAFF
TGTGCCAGCAGCTTAGGCGACAGGGACACTGAAGCTTTCTTT
>NA|TRBJ1-6|NA|TRBV25-1
CASSELGAGESPLHF
TGTGCCAGCAGTGAATTGGGGGCAGGGGAATCACCCCTCCACTTT
>NA|TRBJ2-5|TRBD2|TRBV18
CASSRGLAGQETQYF
TGTGCCAGCTCAAGGGGACTAGCGGGGCAAGAGACCCAGTACTTC
>NA|TRBJ1-5|NA|TRBV7-2
CASSLAPGGAGQPQHF
TGTGCCAGCAGCTTAGCGCCGGGGGGGGCAGGGCAGCCCCAGCATTTT
>NA|TRBJ2-7|NA|TRBV9
CASSVDGGSYEQYF
TGTGCCAGCAGCGTAGACGGGGGCTCCTACGAGCAGTACTTC
>NA|TRBJ1-2|TRBD1|TRBV19
CASSLRTGKNYGYTF
TGTGCCAGTAGCCTTAGGACAGGGAAGAACTATGGCTACACCTTC
>NA|TRBJ1-6|TRBD1|TRBV28
CASRGQGEGSPLHF
TGTGCCAGCAGAGGACAGGGAGAAGGTTCACCCCTCCACTTT
>NA|TRBJ2-6|TRBD1|TRBV27
CASSPGQGLISGANVLTF
TGTGCCAGCAGTCCTGGACAGGGCCTCATCTCTGGGGCCAACGTCCTGACTTTC
>once|TRBJ1-1|NA|TRBV5-1
CASSLGLGADTEAFF
TGCGCCAGCAGCTTGGGGTTGGGGGCGGACACTGAAGCTTTCTTT
>NA|TRBJ2-3|NA|TRBV19
CASSMGSAGTDTQYF
TGTGCCAGTAGTATGGGGTCCGCGGGGACAGATACGCAGTATTTT
>NA|TRBJ1-4|NA|TRBV4-3
CASSQDRVNEKLFF
TGCGCCAGCAGCCAAGACAGGGTAAATGAAAAACTGTTTTTT
>NA|TRBJ2-7|TRBD2|TRBV7-2
CASSLSGLAVYEQYF
TGTGCCAGCAGCTTATCGGGACTAGCGGTGTACGAGCAGTACTTC
>NA|TRBJ1-2|NA|TRBV3-1/TRBV3-2
CASSGEQGVYGYTF
TGTGCCAGCAGCGGGGAACAGGGAGTCTATGGCTACACCTTC
>once|TRBJ1-6|NA|TRBV12-5
CASGRDSHSPLHF
TGTGCTAGTGGCCGGGACTCCCATTCACCCCTCCACTTT
>NA|TRBJ2-4|NA|TRBV3-1/TRBV3-2
CASSQDPGLAKNIQYF
TGTGCCAGCAGCCAAGACCCTGGGCTAGCCAAAAACATTCAGTACTTC
>NA|TRBJ1-2|TRBD1|TRBV27
CASSLRGQAYGYTF
TGTGCCAGCAGTTTACGGGGACAGGCCTATGGCTACACCTTC
>NA|TRBJ1-6|TRBD1|TRBV3-1/TRBV3-2
CASRLTDRGQHSPLHF
TGTGCCAGCAGGCTCACGGACAGGGGCCAACATTCACCCCTCCACTTT
>few|TRBJ1-5|TRBD1|TRBV19
CASSIARTGDQPQHF
TGTGCCAGTAGTATAGCCAGGACAGGGGATCAGCCCCAGCATTTT